Listed here are 8 T cell receptor beta chains from one sample, sequenced in a study of T cell repertoires in ileal Crohn's disease. Clones were read by immunoSEQ multiplex PCR, and TCRdb kept only the in-frame ones, dropping some. The sample shows about 16,000 clones, around 88% of them seen only once. The material sequenced was ileal tissue. These receptors all stem from an adult with Crohn's disease.

The chain combines TRBV6-5 with TRBJ2-7; D not resolved. The CDR3 covers 13 residues. V lost 6 bases to trimming and J lost 4 bases, with 13 bases between them. CDR1 and CDR2 from the germline V gene are MNHEY and SVGAGI. CDR3 DNA: TGTGCCAGCAGCCGGTTTCTAGATTACGAGCAGTACTTC. Amino acids: CASSRFLDYEQYF.

The genes are TRBV27 and TRBJ2-1, with D hard to call. Germline lookup yields CDR1 MNHEY and CDR2 SMNVEV (reference sequence). Trimming pared 8 bases from V and 8 bases from J, leaving 16 bases between. There are 13 residues in the CDR3. The CDR3 spells CASSPGDSYEQFF. The CDR3 coding sequence is TGTGCCAGCTCTCCAGGTGATAGTTATGAGCAGTTCTTC.

The chain uses TRBV6-1 and TRBJ2-5; perhaps TRBD2 as D (7 bases). The J call is doubtful: the DNA matches TRBJ2-7 better. CDR1 and CDR2 from the germline V gene are MNHNS and SASEGT. The CDR3 is 14 amino acids. CDR3 nucleotides: TGTGCCAGCACAAAGGGGGGGAATACCTACGAGCAGTACTTC. This codes for CASTKGGNTYEQYF.

The chain is built from TRBV15 and TRBJ2-7; TRBD1 matches at 9 bases. The CDR3 loop spans 16 amino acids. CDR1 is LNHNV, CDR2 YYDKDF, per germline (reference sequence). V dropped 1 base and J dropped 7; count of bases not matched to a gene: 11. In nucleotides, the CDR3 is TGTGCCACCAGCAGAGGGGGACAGGGCGCTATGGAGGAGCAGTACTTC. This encodes CATSRGGQGAMEEQYF.

The V call is TRBV19, the J call TRBJ2-6; 14 nucleotides line up with TRBD2. The CDR3 has 18 amino acids. The germline V gene encodes CDR1 LNHDA and CDR2 SQIVND (reference sequence). Trimming cost V 5 bases and J 4 bases; bases outside gene matches: 7. For the CDR3, the DNA is TGTGCCAGTAGTCCGGGACTAGCGGGAGTACCAGGGGCCAACGTCCTGACTTTC. Amino acids: CASSPGLAGVPGANVLTF.

There are a few counts of this clone. The chain recombines TRBV11-2 with TRBJ2-5; D is possibly TRBD2 (5 bases). Trimming stripped 5 bases from V and 5 bases from J, with 24 bases between. The length of the CDR3 is 17 residues. Germline V gives CDR1 SGHAT, CDR2 FQNNGV. The CDR3 region has the DNA TGTGCCAGCAGCCACCACTACGCTAGCCTTGGTGAGGAGACCCAGTACTTC. Amino acid sequence: CASSHHYASLGEETQYF.

This chain connects TRBV2 to TRBJ1-5; D is perhaps TRBD1 (6 bases). The CDR3 has 15 amino acids. The V end lost 2 bases, the J end lost 3 bases, and 11 bases lay between the germline ends. Germline CDR1 SNHLY, CDR2 FYNNEI. The CDR3 coding sequence is TGTGCCAGCAGTGAATCCGGACAGTACAATCAGCCCCAGCATTTT. Protein: CASSESGQYNQPQHF.

This chain uses TRBV2 with TRBJ2-7; 13 positions match TRBD2. The germline gives CDR1 SNHLY, CDR2 FYNNEI. This CDR3 region has 15 residues. V was pared by 6 bases and J by 3 bases, with 5 bases of the junction left unmatched. This CDR3 is CASRPGLAGNYEQYF. The CDR3 nucleotides are TGTGCCAGCAGACCGGGACTAGCGGGAAACTACGAGCAGTACTTC.